The clone carrying this TCR beta chain was counted ten times or more. Its specificity is not known. The record originates from a study of T cells in Graves' hyperthyroidism and ophthalmopathy. RNA transcripts yielded amplified TCR beta CDR3 regions. The HTBI primer set was used in a first-round RT-PCR of the TCR CDR3. TCRdb reprocessed the multiplex PCR reads via MiXCR and lists one record per CDR3 protein. The repertoire holds approximately 710,000 distinct CDR3 sequences, with about 18% as singletons. Findings and caveats of the study: Most thyroid clonotypes that were expanded above 0.001 also turned up in blood.

The sample comprised blood. This clonotype originated in a man aged 50 to 60 with Graves' hyperthyroidism.

The CDR3 nucleotides read TGCGCCAGCAGCTTCCTCGCGGGGATCTCCTACGAGCAGTACTTC. Translation: CASSFLAGISYEQYF. V gene TRBV5-1 combines with J gene TRBJ2-7; tentative D call: TRBD2 (6 bases). Per germline, CDR1 SGHRS and CDR2 YFSETQ. The CDR3 runs 15 residues. V lost 2 bases, J lost 0 bases, and 12 bases lay in between.